Presented here are 21 T cell receptor beta chains from one specimen sequenced in a study of blood T cell repertoires in COVID-19. This table comes from immunoSEQ multiplex PCR, and its TCRdb copy is limited to in-frame clones, with some not included. The sample holds about 160,000 clones, approximately 79% seen once. Sequenced: peripheral blood. These receptors were obtained from a woman aged 40 to 50 with COVID-19, enrolled during active disease.

V and J are TRBV21-1 and TRBJ2-1; the D call TRBD1 from the table was never checked on the DNA. TRBV21-1 is a pseudogene segment. The CDR3 is made up of 15 amino acids. As DNA, the CDR3 is TGTGCCAGCAGCAAAGGTCTGGGCAGAGACAATGAGCAGTTCTTC. It specifies CASSKGLGRDNEQFF.

The CDR3 protein is CASSIRLAGGPDTQYF. CDR3 in DNA: TGTGCCAGTAGTATACGGCTAGCGGGAGGCCCAGATACGCAGTATTTT. The rearrangement links TRBV19 to TRBJ2-3; 11 bases are shared with TRBD2. The CDR3 is 16 amino acids. V dropped 2 bases and J dropped 4; count of bases not matched to a gene: 5. Germline V gene sequence: CDR1 LNHDA, CDR2 SQIVND (reference sequence).

The chain joins TRBV4-1 to TRBJ1-5, with 7 bases matching TRBD1. J gave up 5 bases and V 4 bases, and 8 bases lay outside the gene matches. Looked up from germline, CDR1 is MGHRA and CDR2 is YSYEKL. This CDR3 has 15 amino acids. The CDR3 here is CASSPGQDMDQPQHF. CDR3 sequence (DNA): TGCGCCAGCAGCCCCGGACAGGACATGGATCAGCCCCAGCATTTT.

V is TRBV18 and J is TRBJ1-3, with TRBD1 as a possible D gene (5 bases). CDR3 size: 15 residues. Germline CDR1 reads KGHSH; CDR2 reads LQKENI. V gave up 3 bases and J gave up 4 bases, with 13 bases separating them. As DNA, the CDR3 is TGTGCCAGCTCACCCGAGGCGGGGGTAGGAAACACCATATATTTT. Translated, it gives CASSPEAGVGNTIYF.

This clone was detected a few times. The chain uses TRBV3-1 (or the pseudogene TRBV3-2) and TRBJ1-2; unclear D gene. In germline, CDR1 is LGHDT, CDR2 YNNKEL (reference sequence). CDR3 length equals 14 residues. Trimming shortened V by 0 bases and J by 1 base, and 6 bases separated the two germline ends. The CDR3 coding sequence is TGTGCCAGCAGCCAAGAGTTCAGTAACTATGGCTACACCTTC. This translates into CASSQEFSNYGYTF.

The V call is TRBV7-9, the J call TRBJ2-1; D is possibly TRBD2 (5 bases). This CDR3 spans 16 amino acids. Germline CDR1 is SEHNR and CDR2 is FQNEAQ (reference sequence). With 4 bases removed from V and 4 bases from J, the gap between germline ends came to 17 bases. CDR3 bases: TGTGCCAGCAGCTACTCCGGAACCCCGGGATACAATGAGCAGTTCTTC. The encoded protein is CASSYSGTPGYNEQFF.

This clone was counted between two and nine times. The rearrangement links TRBV25-1 to TRBJ1-5; D unclear. V dropped 6 bases and J dropped 4 bases, with 13 bases sitting between them. Looked up from germline, CDR1 is MGHDK and CDR2 is SYGVNS. CDR3 length: 14 amino acids. The CDR3 DNA is TGTGCCAGCAGCTCCGCCGGTTCGAATCAGCCCCAGCATTTT. Translated, it gives CASSSAGSNQPQHF. The whole variable domain, remainder taken from reference TRBV25-1 and TRBJ1-5, is EADIYQTPRYLVIGTGKKITLECSQTMGHDKMYWYQQDPGMELHLIHYSYGVNSTEKGDLSSESTVSRIRTEHFPLTLESARPSHTSQYLCASSSAGSNQPQHFGDGTRLSIL.

As DNA, the CDR3 is TGTGCCAGCAGTTTGAGGACTAGCGGGAGTAATGAGCAGTTCTTC. Its translation: CASSLRTSGSNEQFF. The chain has TRBV28 and TRBJ2-1; 13 bases map to TRBD2. This CDR3 region has 15 residues. The V and J ends lost 3 bases and 7 bases, in that order; junction bases with no gene match: 3. CDR1 is MDHEN, CDR2 SYDVKM, per germline.

The rearrangement links TRBV9 to TRBJ2-7; weak D call: TRBD2 (6 bases). Trimming took off 7 bases at V and 0 bases at J, with 17 bases between the two ends. The germline V gene has CDR1 SGDLS and CDR2 YYNGEE. The CDR3 runs 15 residues. In DNA form, the CDR3 reads TGTGCCAGCCCCTTTGGAAATAGCGGCTCCTACGAGCAGTACTTC. Translated: CASPFGNSGSYEQYF.

This chain uses TRBV27 with TRBJ1-2, with a weak D call TRBD1 (5 bases). Looked up from germline, CDR1 is MNHEY and CDR2 is SMNVEV (reference sequence). The CDR3 totals 13 residues. With 6 bases removed from V and 5 bases from J, the gap between germline ends came to 13 bases. The CDR3 coding sequence is TGTGCCAGCAGACCCCAGGGCGAGTATGGCTACACCTTC. It encodes CASRPQGEYGYTF.

The gene calls are TRBV27 and TRBJ2-2; tentatively, D is TRBD2 (5 bases). This CDR3 is 15 amino acids long. V was cut by 3 bases and J by 0 bases, with 8 bases left in between. Germline V CDR1 and CDR2: MNHEY, SMNVEV (reference sequence). In DNA, the CDR3 is TGTGCCAGCAGTTTTAGACTAACGAACACCGGGGAGCTGTTTTTT. It specifies CASSFRLTNTGELFF.

The CDR3 protein is CASSEPDRDSNGYTF. The CDR3 DNA reads as TGTGCCAGCAGTGAACCGGACAGGGACAGTAATGGCTACACCTTC. The chain is built from TRBV2 and TRBJ1-2; 8 nucleotides line up with TRBD1. V trimming: 2 bases; J trimming: 6 bases; junction bases outside the gene matches: 8. The germline CDR1 and CDR2 sequences are SNHLY and FYNNEI. The CDR3 sequence is 15 residues long.

The sample holds one count of this clone. The chain is built from TRBV7-9 and TRBJ2-1, with D unresolved. Trimming took off 2 bases at V and 1 base at J, with 12 bases between the two ends. This CDR3 spans 16 amino acids. CDR1 SEHNR and CDR2 FQNEAQ come from the germline V gene (reference sequence). The chain's CDR3 is CASSLLVGGSYNEQFF. The CDR3 DNA follows: TGTGCCAGCAGCTTATTGGTAGGCGGATCCTACAATGAGCAGTTCTTC.

This chain links TRBV3-1 (or the pseudogene TRBV3-2) with TRBJ2-2; perhaps TRBD2 as D (6 bases). The CDR3 runs 15 residues. From germline, CDR1 is LGHDT and CDR2 YNNKEL (reference sequence). Trimming shortened V by 1 base and J by 6 bases, and 12 bases separated the two germline ends. This chain's CDR3 is CASSQGFGGSGELFF. The CDR3 DNA sequence: TGTGCCAGCAGCCAAGGATTCGGGGGATCCGGGGAGCTGTTTTTT.

This chain links TRBV5-8 with TRBJ1-5; 7 positions match TRBD1. V was pared by 3 bases and J by 2 bases, with 2 bases of the junction left unmatched. This CDR3 spans 14 amino acids. The germline V gene encodes CDR1 SGHTS and CDR2 YDEGEE. The CDR3: CASSYRGGNQPQHF. The DNA of the CDR3 is TGTGCCAGCAGCTACAGGGGAGGCAATCAGCCCCAGCATTTT.

V is TRBV27 and J is TRBJ1-5, with TRBD1 matching 7 bases. CDR3 length: 16 amino acids. Germline V gene data show CDR1 as MNHEY and CDR2 as SMNVEV (reference sequence). V shed 5 bases, J shed 0 bases, and the junction held 7 bases outside the gene matches. The CDR3 loop is CASSAAGQISNQPQHF. CDR3 coding DNA: TGTGCCAGCAGTGCCGCGGGACAGATTAGCAATCAGCCCCAGCATTTT.

The chain carries TRBV5-5 and TRBJ1-1; D is uncertain. The length of the CDR3 is 13 residues. Germline values: CDR1 SGHKS, CDR2 YYEKEE (reference sequence). Trimming took off 2 bases at V and 1 base at J, with 6 bases between the two ends. The CDR3 here is CASSFQENTEAFF. CDR3 DNA sequence: TGTGCCAGCAGCTTCCAGGAGAACACTGAAGCTTTCTTT.

In DNA form, the CDR3 reads TGTGCCAGTAGTATGACTAGCGGTCCTTCCTACGAGCAGTACTTC. Translated: CASSMTSGPSYEQYF. The chain joins TRBV19 to TRBJ2-7; TRBD2 matches 9 bases. V lost 3 bases and J lost 1; bases outside the gene matches: 4. Germline V gives CDR1 LNHDA, CDR2 SQIVND (reference sequence). The CDR3 covers 15 residues.

The J gene is TRBJ2-1, the V gene TRBV19, with TRBD2 matching over 9 bases. Germline V gene sequence: CDR1 LNHDA, CDR2 SQIVND (reference sequence). This CDR3 spans 16 amino acids. V lost 2 bases to trimming and J lost 7 bases; unmatched junction nucleotides: 9. The CDR3 is CASSIIGLAGENEQFF. The CDR3, as DNA: TGTGCCAGTAGTATAATTGGATTAGCGGGAGAGAATGAGCAGTTCTTC. Combining the CDR3 with reference TRBV19 and TRBJ2-1 gives the whole variable domain DGGITQSPKYLFRKEGQNVTLSCEQNLNHDAMYWYRQDPGQGLRLIYYSQIVNDFQKGDIAEGYSVSREKKESFPLTVTSAQKNPTAFYLCASSIIGLAGENEQFFGPGTRLTVL.

The count of this clone is one. This chain joins TRBV6-5 and TRBJ2-5; D perhaps matches TRBD1 (6 bases). The germline gives CDR1 MNHEY, CDR2 SVGAGI. Trimming pared 8 bases from V and 5 bases from J, leaving 12 bases between. The CDR3 runs to 12 residues. DNA for the CDR3: TGTGCCAGCGCTCAAGACAGGGAGACCCAGTACTTC. Protein: CASAQDRETQYF.

A word on this clone: An end of the junction differs from the germline gene, which may be a read error. The chain uses TRBV19 and TRBJ2-7, with D perhaps matching TRBD2 (5 bases). Germline CDR1 and CDR2: LNHDA and SQIVND (reference sequence). This CDR3 contains 13 residues. CDR3: CASSKLVGYEQYF. In DNA form, the CDR3 reads TGTGCCAGCAGTAAACTAGTAGGCTACGAGCAGTACTTC.